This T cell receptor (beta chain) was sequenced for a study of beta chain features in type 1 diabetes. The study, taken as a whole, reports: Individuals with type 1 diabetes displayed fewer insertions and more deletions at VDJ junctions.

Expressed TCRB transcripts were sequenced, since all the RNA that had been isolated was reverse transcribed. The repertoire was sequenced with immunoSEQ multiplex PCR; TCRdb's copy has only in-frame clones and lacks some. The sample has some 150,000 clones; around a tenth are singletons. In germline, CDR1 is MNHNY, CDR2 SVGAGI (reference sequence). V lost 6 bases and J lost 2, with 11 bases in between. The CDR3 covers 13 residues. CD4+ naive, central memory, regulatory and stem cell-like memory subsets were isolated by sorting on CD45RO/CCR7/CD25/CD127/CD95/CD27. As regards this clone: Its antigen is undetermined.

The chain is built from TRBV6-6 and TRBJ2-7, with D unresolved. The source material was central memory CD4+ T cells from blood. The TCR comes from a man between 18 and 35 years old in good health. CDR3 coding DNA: TGTGCCAGCAGACGAGGCGAAACCTACGAGCAGTACTTC. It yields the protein CASRRGETYEQYF.